This TCR beta chain derives from a study of T-cell memory formation after mild COVID-19. MiXCR was run by TCRdb on the 5' RACE reads, yielding one entry per CDR3 protein. This table has approximately 580,000 distinct CDR3 sequences, just over 20% appearing once. V was trimmed by 3 bases and J by 5 bases, leaving 17 bases between them. Germline CDR1 reads MGHRA; CDR2 reads YSYEKL. The CDR3 loop spans 15 amino acids. In its sample, this clonotype was seen a few times. Its target is not known. Study-level points and caveats: Chiefly within CM and EM were the contracting CD4+ clones; CD8+ ones were within EMRA. Within pre-infection memory, some responding clones were found, suggesting cross-reactive memory joined.

This rearrangement joins TRBV4-1 to TRBJ2-7, with D possibly TRBD1 on 5 matching bases. Sequencing input: PBMCs or a T cell subset sorted from them (not recorded which). This TCR was recovered from an adult woman who had mild COVID-19 (a few samples of this study predate the infection). Cell type and time point are not known. Here the CDR3 reads CASSHPGQGAHEQYF. The CDR3 bases are TGCGCCAGCAGCCATCCTGGGCAGGGTGCCCACGAGCAGTACTTC.